This T cell receptor beta chain derives from a study of T cells in Graves' hyperthyroidism and ophthalmopathy. Study results and limitations: Most thyroid-expanded clonotypes above 0.001 were also found in blood. Ophthalmopathy, as predicted by the model, came a median around 6 months after the prediction.

This clonotype was counted at least ten times. The target antigen is unknown. Exclusion criteria comprised uncontrolled infection, other autoimmune disease, pregnancy or lactation. Clinical symptoms, serum thyroxine and TRAb, thyroid ultrasound and orbital computed tomography were used for the diagnoses. Amplified TCR beta CDR3 regions derived from RNA transcripts. Initially, a first-round RT-PCR of the TCR CDR3 employed the HTBI primer set. TCRdb passed the multiplex PCR reads through MiXCR, listing each CDR3 protein once. The sample shows a few hundred thousand distinct CDR3 sequences, roughly 13% of them seen only once. This CDR3 comprises 15 residues. The ends were cut back, 1 base at V and 6 bases at J, with 14 bases in the middle. CDR1 and CDR2 (germline): SGHTA, FQGNSA.

The chain is built from TRBV7-2 and TRBJ2-3; D may be TRBD2 (6 bases). The sequenced material came from blood. This receptor was identified in a young woman with Graves' hyperthyroidism. The CDR3 bases are TGTGCCAGCAGCTTAGACTTAGTGGGAGGCGATACGCAGTATTTT. Amino acids: CASSLDLVGGDTQYF.